This passage covers 10 T cell receptor beta chains from one sample sequenced in a study of esophageal squamous cell carcinoma under preoperative chemotherapy. MiXCR was run by TCRdb on the PCR reads, yielding one entry per CDR3 protein. The table lists roughly 18,000 distinct CDR3 sequences, around 45% of them singletons. Time point specified: after preoperative PTX-NDP chemotherapy. Sample acquisition took place from a patient given preoperative chemotherapy. These receptors came from a human donor with esophageal squamous cell carcinoma. The donor label of this sample is uncertain.

The chain links TRBV27 to TRBJ2-3; possible D gene TRBD2, 5 bases. V was clipped by 8 bases and J by 6 bases, with 18 bases between them. This CDR3 is 14 amino acids long. Germline CDR1 is MNHEY and CDR2 is SMNVEV (reference sequence). The CDR3 DNA reads as TGTGCCAGCGGCCTAGCAGGAAGTACGGATACGCAGTATTTT. Its translation: CASGLAGSTDTQYF.

This clonotype was seen a handful of times. The rearrangement links TRBV11-1 to TRBJ2-1, with TRBD2 as a possible D gene (6 bases). The J call is in doubt because the DNA end fits TRBJ2-5 better. This CDR3 is 13 amino acids long. Looked up from germline, CDR1 is SGHAT and CDR2 is FQDESV (reference sequence). CDR3 nucleotide sequence: TGTGCCAGCAGCTTAGAGCAGGGAGGGACCCAGTACTTC. It is translated as CASSLEQGGTQYF.

This clonotype was seen a few times. This sequence joins TRBV7-3 and TRBJ2-2; D may be TRBD1 (5 bases). Germline CDR1 and CDR2: SGHTA and FQGTGA. The V gene lost 5 bases and the J gene lost 6 bases, with 10 bases spanning the gap. The CDR3 consists of 13 residues. The CDR3 region is CASSIQGSGELFF. The CDR3 DNA follows: TGTGCCAGCAGCATTCAGGGATCCGGGGAGCTGTTTTTT. Complete variable domain (other parts from reference TRBV7-3 and TRBJ2-2): GAGVSQTPSNKVTEKGKYVELRCDPISGHTALYWYRQSLGQGPEFLIYFQGTGAADDSGLPNDRFFAVRPEGSVSTLKIQRTERGDSAVYLCASSIQGSGELFFGEGSRLTVL.

The chain uses TRBV7-3 and TRBJ2-7, with 9 bases that match TRBD1. Trimming at V came to 5 bases and at J to 5 bases, leaving 7 bases not matched to a gene. The germline V gene encodes CDR1 SGHTA and CDR2 FQGTGA. CDR3 length: 14 residues. CDR3 sequence (DNA): TGTGCCAGCAGCGTACAGGGGGCCGGGGACGAGCAGTACTTC. Amino acids: CASSVQGAGDEQYF.

CDR3 region: CASSVSGGRAKDTQYF. The CDR3 DNA reads TGCGCCAGCAGTGTCTCGGGGGGGAGGGCCAAAGACACTCAGTACTTC. The chain employs TRBV10-1 and TRBJ2-4, with 8 nucleotides matching TRBD2. CDR1 and CDR2 from the germline V gene are WNHNN and SYGVQD (reference sequence). V lost 4 bases, J lost 12 bases, and 17 bases stayed unmatched. This CDR3 has 16 amino acids.

About this clonotype: The CDR3 does not close with the conserved phenylalanine or tryptophan, likely indicating a read error. It is unclear where the CDR3 begins or ends on the DNA, so no DNA is shown, and the CDR3 is as TCRdb lists it. The chain combines TRBV11-2 with TRBJ2-5; the table calls TRBD1, which could not be checked here. Counting both end residues, the CDR3 totals 15 amino acids. Germline CDR1 reads SGHAT; CDR2 reads FQNNGV. The CDR3 region is CASSVTGGNAASWFL.

Within the sample, this clonotype is medium-sized. The chain joins TRBV7-9 to TRBJ2-5; TRBD2 matches at 12 bases. Near its end, the DNA agrees better with TRBJ2-7, so the J call may be wrong. This CDR3 contains 15 residues. From germline, CDR1 is SEHNR and CDR2 FQNEAQ (reference sequence). The CDR3: CASSTATSGSVEQYF. CDR3 in DNA: TGTGCCAGCAGCACCGCGACTAGCGGGAGTGTCGAGCAGTACTTC.

This chain joins TRBV20-1 and TRBJ2-7; D is uncertain. V was clipped by 1 base and J by 4 bases, with 8 bases between them. Germline V lookup: CDR1 DFQATT, CDR2 SNEGSKA (reference sequence). There are 12 residues in the CDR3. The CDR3 coding sequence is TGCAGTGCTAGAGGGAAGGGATACGAGCAGTACTTC. Residues: CSARGKGYEQYF.

Regarding this clonotype: This clone may be a read error of a much larger clone one base away. This chain connects TRBV11-3 to TRBJ2-1; 14 nucleotides match TRBD2. The J call may be wrong; the DNA end is better matched by TRBJ2-7. This CDR3 is 15 amino acids long. Germline CDR1 SGHNT, CDR2 YENEEA. The CDR3 loop is CASSLGGLAGEEQYF. In DNA, the CDR3 is TGTGCCAGCAGCTTAGGGGGACTAGCGGGAGAGGAGCAGTACTTC.

In its sample, this clonotype was seen once. Because the CDR3's place on the DNA is in doubt, the DNA is left out and the CDR3 is given as listed by TCRdb. CDR3 amino acids: CASSLDGVGTGAQFF. V is TRBV12-3 or TRBV12-4 and J is TRBJ2-3. The CDR3 length equals 15 residues, ends included.